The rows below give T cell receptor beta chains drawn from one sample of a study of T cell responses to AZD1222 COVID-19 vaccine. Only in-frame clones appear in the TCRdb table, and some are missing; sequencing was by immunoSEQ multiplex PCR. The sample gives 130,000 to 150,000 clones, 90% to 95% of which show up once; about 5% is in the top ten. Sample: peripheral blood, taken on day 0 of AZD1222 vaccination. The receptor source for this set is an adult in good health. CDR3s include the opening cysteine and the closing phenylalanine or tryptophan. D genes are given only for firm matches. Not every row has a clone size; where given, it reads once, few, many or a size class.

J: TRBJ1-2
length: 10
V: TRBV20-1
size: once
D: .
DNA: TGCAGTGCCCCTAAGGATGGCTACACCTTC
CDR3: CSAPKDGYTF

J: TRBJ1-1
length: 16
V: TRBV27
size: .
D: .
DNA: TGTGCCAGCAGTTTGTCAAGGGGTGGTTCGAACACTGAAGCTTTCTTT
CDR3: CASSLSRGGSNTEAFF

J: TRBJ2-5
length: 13
V: TRBV19
size: .
D: .
DNA: TGTGCCAGTAGTCAACAGGACCAAGAGACCCAGTACTTC
CDR3: CASSQQDQETQYF

J: TRBJ1-4
length: 19
V: TRBV14
size: .
D: TRBD1
DNA: TGTGCCAGCAGCCAAGATAGTGGGACAGGTCTTGATGTGGGTGAAAAACTGTTTTTT
CDR3: CASSQDSGTGLDVGEKLFF

J: TRBJ2-7
length: 14
V: TRBV5-6
size: .
D: TRBD2
DNA: TGTGCCAGCAGCTCCACTGGGGGGGCCTACGAGCAGTACTTC
CDR3: CASSSTGGAYEQYF

J: TRBJ2-2
length: 13
V: TRBV7-2
size: .
D: .
DNA: TGTGCCAGCAGTTACCTTACTGGCGGGGAGCTGTTTTTT
CDR3: CASSYLTGGELFF

J: TRBJ1-5
length: 13
V: TRBV6-6
size: .
D: .
DNA: TGTGCCAGCAGTTTGACAGTAAATCAGCCCCAGCATTTT
CDR3: CASSLTVNQPQHF

J: TRBJ1-1
length: 16
V: TRBV30
size: .
D: .
DNA: TGTGCCTGGAGGCTTTACTCCACTGGGACCGCCACTGAAGCTTTCTTT
CDR3: CAWRLYSTGTATEAFF

J: TRBJ1-2
length: 16
V: TRBV5-4
size: .
D: .
DNA: TGTGCCAGCAGCTTGGCCGCCCTGCCCGGAGCCTATGGCTACACCTTC
CDR3: CASSLAALPGAYGYTF

J: TRBJ2-7
length: 16
V: TRBV2
size: .
D: TRBD2
DNA: TGTGCCAGCAGTTTGGGACTAGCGGTGAAGGGGGGCGAGCAGTACTTC
CDR3: CASSLGLAVKGGEQYF

J: TRBJ2-2
length: 12
V: TRBV6-5
size: .
D: .
DNA: TGTGCCAGCCTGGGGGGGCGCGGGGAGCTGTTTTTT
CDR3: CASLGGRGELFF

J: TRBJ1-6
length: 14
V: TRBV3-1/TRBV3-2
size: .
D: .
DNA: TGTGCCAGCAGCACTCTGACCTATAATTCACCCCTCCACTTT
CDR3: CASSTLTYNSPLHF

J: TRBJ2-7
length: 19
V: TRBV4-2
size: few
D: TRBD2
DNA: TGTGCCAGCAGCCAAGATCCGACTAGCGGGGCAGGGAGTCTCAGCGAGCAGTACTTC
CDR3: CASSQDPTSGAGSLSEQYF

J: TRBJ2-3
length: 15
V: TRBV28
size: .
D: TRBD1
DNA: TGTGCCAGCAGGGGGACCGGGACAGGGCCAGATACGCAGTATTTT
CDR3: CASRGTGTGPDTQYF

J: TRBJ2-3
length: 12
V: TRBV18
size: .
D: .
DNA: TGTGCCAGCTCACTACAGCAGGATACGCAGTATTTT
CDR3: CASSLQQDTQYF

J: TRBJ2-7
length: 16
V: TRBV25-1
size: .
D: .
DNA: TGTGCCAGCAGTGAAAGGGGCAGGGAGGGGGCTCGGGAGCAGTACTTC
CDR3: CASSERGREGAREQYF

J: TRBJ2-1
length: 14
V: TRBV28
size: .
D: TRBD1
DNA: TGTGCCAGCAGTTCATGGGACAGCTACAATGAGCAGTTCTTC
CDR3: CASSSWDSYNEQFF

J: TRBJ2-1
length: 15
V: TRBV6-1
size: .
D: .
DNA: TGTGCCAGCAGTGAAGACACGGCCTCACCCCATGAGCAGTTCTTC
CDR3: CASSEDTASPHEQFF

J: TRBJ2-7
length: 14
V: TRBV27
size: .
D: .
DNA: TGTGCCAGCAGGTCGGGGCAGGGTGGGTACGAGCAGTACTTC
CDR3: CASRSGQGGYEQYF

J: TRBJ1-6
length: 17
V: TRBV4-1
size: once
D: .
DNA: TGCGCCAGCAGCCAAGGCAAGGCCGCAGGGGTTAGTTCACCCCTCCACTTT
CDR3: CASSQGKAAGVSSPLHF

J: TRBJ1-4
length: 15
V: TRBV7-6
size: .
D: .
DNA: TGTGCCAGCAGCTTAACCTATGCAACTAATGAAAAACTGTTTTTT
CDR3: CASSLTYATNEKLFF

J: TRBJ2-3
length: 16
V: TRBV5-5
size: .
D: .
DNA: TGTGCCAGCAGCTTGGGAGCCACGCGCTACACAGATACGCAGTATTTT
CDR3: CASSLGATRYTDTQYF

J: TRBJ1-6
length: 14
V: TRBV13
size: .
D: TRBD1
DNA: TGTGCCAGCAGGAAGACAGGGGGCCCTTCACCCCTCCACTTT
CDR3: CASRKTGGPSPLHF

J: TRBJ1-5
length: 17
V: TRBV21-1
size: .
D: .
DNA: TGTGCCAGCAGCATGGGGTCAGGGAGAATTAGCAATCAGCCCCAGCATTTT
CDR3: CASSMGSGRISNQPQHF

J: TRBJ2-7
length: 13
V: TRBV12-3/TRBV12-4
size: .
D: TRBD2
DNA: TGTGCCAGCAGTGCAGCGGGAGGAAACGAGCAGTACTTC
CDR3: CASSAAGGNEQYF

J: TRBJ1-2
length: 14
V: TRBV7-9
size: .
D: .
DNA: TGTGCCAGCAGCTTAGCAAGAGGTTTTGATGGCTACACCTTC
CDR3: CASSLARGFDGYTF

J: TRBJ2-2
length: 17
V: TRBV6-2/TRBV6-3
size: .
D: TRBD2
DNA: TGTGCCAGCAGTTACATTTGGCTAGCGGGTTACACCGGGGAGCTGTTTTTT
CDR3: CASSYIWLAGYTGELFF

J: TRBJ1-5
length: 15
V: TRBV7-6
size: .
D: TRBD1
DNA: TGTGCCAGCAGCCCAGGACAGGGTCGGGGAGAGCCCCAGCATTTT
CDR3: CASSPGQGRGEPQHF

J: TRBJ1-1
length: 16
V: TRBV6-5
size: few
D: .
DNA: TGTGCCAGCAGTTCCCCAGAGGAGGCGACGAACACTGAAGCTTTCTTT
CDR3: CASSSPEEATNTEAFF

J: TRBJ1-5
length: 17
V: TRBV19
size: .
D: TRBD1
DNA: TGTGCCAGTAGCCCAGGAGCGACAGGGATTAGCAATCAGCCCCAGCATTTT
CDR3: CASSPGATGISNQPQHF

J: TRBJ2-3
length: 16
V: TRBV19
size: .
D: .
DNA: TGTGCCAGTAGCATAGGGGCACAACCCACCACAGATACGCAGTATTTT
CDR3: CASSIGAQPTTDTQYF

J: TRBJ2-3
length: 14
V: TRBV9
size: once
D: .
DNA: TGTGCCAGCAGCGTAGGGGGCAGGGCAGATACGCAGTATTTT
CDR3: CASSVGGRADTQYF

J: TRBJ1-1
length: 15
V: TRBV6-2/TRBV6-3
size: few
D: .
DNA: TGTGCCAGCAGTTTCCACCGGGGGGGGCCCACTGAAGCTTTCTTT
CDR3: CASSFHRGGPTEAFF

J: TRBJ2-7
length: 12
V: TRBV6-2/TRBV6-3
size: .
D: .
DNA: TGTGCCAGCAGTACGCCTTTCTACGAGCAGTACTTC
CDR3: CASSTPFYEQYF

J: TRBJ1-2
length: 15
V: TRBV5-5
size: .
D: TRBD1
DNA: TGTGCCAGCAGCTTGATACCCGGGACAGGGGGTGGCTACACCTTC
CDR3: CASSLIPGTGGGYTF

J: TRBJ2-1
length: 11
V: TRBV2
size: .
D: .
DNA: TGTGCCAGCGACAGTGTAGTTGAGCAGTTCTTC
CDR3: CASDSVVEQFF

J: TRBJ2-7
length: 16
V: TRBV27
size: .
D: .
DNA: TGTGCCAGCAGTTTATCTTTCGGCCTAAGCTCCTACGAGCAGTACTTC
CDR3: CASSLSFGLSSYEQYF

J: TRBJ1-1
length: 12
V: TRBV29-1
size: once
D: .
DNA: TGCAGCGTTGTCACAGCGAACACTGAAGCTTTCTTT
CDR3: CSVVTANTEAFF

J: TRBJ2-5
length: 15
V: TRBV6-1
size: .
D: .
DNA: TGTGCCAGCAGTGAAGACCCAGCCCCCCAAGAGACCCAGTACTTC
CDR3: CASSEDPAPQETQYF

J: TRBJ1-4
length: 12
V: TRBV28
size: .
D: .
DNA: TGTGCCAGCAGAGGGATTGGAGAAAAACTGTTTTTT
CDR3: CASRGIGEKLFF

J: TRBJ2-7
length: 10
V: TRBV5-8
size: .
D: .
DNA: TGTGCCAGCAGCGGGTACGAGCAGTACTTC
CDR3: CASSGYEQYF

J: TRBJ2-3
length: 17
V: TRBV4-3
size: .
D: TRBD2
DNA: TGCGCCAGCAGCCAAGGGGGGACTAGACCCGCCGGGGATACGCAGTATTTT
CDR3: CASSQGGTRPAGDTQYF

J: TRBJ1-2
length: 14
V: TRBV5-1
size: .
D: .
DNA: TGCGCCAGCAGCTTGGCCGGCGGATTCTATGGCTACACCTTC
CDR3: CASSLAGGFYGYTF

J: TRBJ2-1
length: 16
V: TRBV5-5
size: once
D: TRBD2
DNA: TGTGCCAGCAGCTCTCGAGCTAGCGGGAGGGTGGGGGAGCAGTTCTTC
CDR3: CASSSRASGRVGEQFF

J: TRBJ2-2
length: 14
V: TRBV13
size: .
D: TRBD2
DNA: TGTGCCAGCAGCTCCGGACTAGCTGGCGGGGAGCTGTTTTTT
CDR3: CASSSGLAGGELFF

J: TRBJ1-5
length: 15
V: TRBV4-1
size: .
D: .
DNA: TGCGCCAGCAGCCAAGATACCAGGGACAATCAGCCCCAGCATTTT
CDR3: CASSQDTRDNQPQHF

J: TRBJ1-5
length: 14
V: TRBV6-2/TRBV6-3
size: .
D: TRBD1
DNA: TGTGCCAGCAGTTCACAGGGGGCTAGGCAGCCCCAGCATTTT
CDR3: CASSSQGARQPQHF

J: TRBJ2-3
length: 19
V: TRBV13
size: once
D: TRBD2
DNA: TGTGCCAGCAGCCGAGTTCAGCGGGAGGGGCCGGGGAACACAGATACGCAGTATTTT
CDR3: CASSRVQREGPGNTDTQYF

J: TRBJ1-5
length: 13
V: TRBV2
size: .
D: TRBD1
DNA: TGTGCCAGCAAGGGACAGGTTAATCAGCCCCAGCATTTT
CDR3: CASKGQVNQPQHF

J: TRBJ2-7
length: 15
V: TRBV4-2
size: .
D: .
DNA: TGTGCCAGCAGCCAACTACTAGCGAGGGGGCACGAGCAGTACTTC
CDR3: CASSQLLARGHEQYF

J: TRBJ1-5
length: 16
V: TRBV6-2/TRBV6-3
size: .
D: .
DNA: TGTGCCAGCAGTTACGCCCGACAGTATAGCAATCAGCCCCAGCATTTT
CDR3: CASSYARQYSNQPQHF

J: TRBJ2-7
length: 15
V: TRBV7-8
size: .
D: TRBD2
DNA: TGTGCCTCCCTCGGGAGGGCCTGGGGAGGATACGAGCAGTACTTC
CDR3: CASLGRAWGGYEQYF

J: TRBJ1-5
length: 12
V: TRBV19
size: few
D: .
DNA: TGTGCCACTCAGGATAGCAATCAGCCCCAGCATTTT
CDR3: CATQDSNQPQHF

J: TRBJ1-5
length: 14
V: TRBV2
size: .
D: .
DNA: TGTGCCAGCTGGACCGGACAAGGCAATCAGCCCCAGCATTTT
CDR3: CASWTGQGNQPQHF

J: TRBJ2-1
length: 14
V: TRBV18
size: .
D: .
DNA: TGTGCCAGCTCACGACACCCCACATACAATGAGCAGTTCTTC
CDR3: CASSRHPTYNEQFF

J: TRBJ2-1
length: 16
V: TRBV28
size: .
D: TRBD2
DNA: TGTGCCAGCAGTTTACTAACTAGCGGGCCTTACAATGAGCAGTTCTTC
CDR3: CASSLLTSGPYNEQFF

J: TRBJ1-3
length: 14
V: TRBV7-9
size: many
D: .
DNA: TGTGCCAGCAGCACAGGGCTCTCTGGAAACACCATATATTTT
CDR3: CASSTGLSGNTIYF

J: TRBJ2-1
length: 13
V: TRBV19
size: few
D: .
DNA: TGTGCCAGCTCGGGAGCTACCTACAATGAGCAGTTCTTC
CDR3: CASSGATYNEQFF

J: TRBJ2-7
length: 18
V: TRBV30
size: .
D: TRBD2
DNA: TGTGCCTGGGCACCTTACTCTAGCGGGAGGTGCCCCGCCTACGAGCAGTACTTC
CDR3: CAWAPYSSGRCPAYEQYF